The 7 T cell receptor beta chains presented below share a single source sample, sequenced in a study of Ad26.COV2.S vaccination and SARS-CoV-2 variants. Produced via immunoSEQ multiplex PCR; TCRdb's table is partial and in-frame only. The table shows some 480,000 clones, with approximately 88% occurring only once. Regarding treatment: about 20 received Ad26.COV2.S at low or high dose, single or two shots; roughly five received placebo; per-sample allocation not given. After the first vaccine or placebo injection, samples were drawn on day 63. The specimen was peripheral blood, collected in a trial of Ad26.COV2.S vaccine versus placebo. Receptors were obtained from a person between 18 and 60 years old who received the Ad26.COV2.S COVID-19 vaccine or a placebo.

This chain connects TRBV6-2 or TRBV6-3 to TRBJ2-6, with 7 positions matching TRBD1. Germline V gene sequence: CDR1 MNHEY, CDR2 SVGEGT. Losses at the gene ends were 5 bases for V and 0 bases for J; bases not matched to a gene: 10. The CDR3 consists of 18 residues. The CDR3 loop reads CASSPLQGGLSGANVLTF. CDR3 sequence (DNA): TGTGCCAGCAGTCCCCTACAAGGGGGCCTCTCTGGGGCCAACGTCCTGACTTTC.

This chain uses TRBV4-2 with TRBJ1-6, with a possible D match to TRBD1 (6 bases). V was cut by 0 bases and J by 10 bases, with 13 bases left in between. Germline CDR1 LGHNA, CDR2 YNFKEQ. The CDR3 extends over 15 amino acids. The CDR3 region is CASSQEQGLGSPLHF. DNA of the CDR3: TGTGCCAGCAGCCAAGAACAGGGATTAGGGTCACCCCTCCACTTT.

The rearrangement uses TRBV7-9 and TRBJ1-5; D gene unclear. Trimming removed 1 base at V and 0 bases at J, with 10 bases between. This CDR3 spans 16 amino acids. CDR1 is SEHNR and CDR2 is FQNEAQ in the germline V gene (reference sequence). CDR3 region: CASSLDGYSSNQPQHF. In nucleotides, the CDR3 is TGTGCCAGCAGCTTAGATGGCTACTCTAGCAATCAGCCCCAGCATTTT.

The genes are TRBV6-2 or TRBV6-3 and TRBJ2-4; D is perhaps TRBD1 (5 bases). The V end was cut by 5 bases, the J end by 6 bases, with 5 bases between. Germline CDR1 and CDR2: MNHEY and SVGEGT. CDR3 length equals 11 residues. CDR3 nucleotides: TGTGCCAGCAGTCAGGGAAACATTCAGTACTTC. Its translation: CASSQGNIQYF.

V usage is TRBV6-1 and J usage is TRBJ1-1; a weak D match, TRBD1 (6 bases). This CDR3 is 14 amino acids long. Germline values: CDR1 MNHNS, CDR2 SASEGT. Trimming shortened V by 1 base and J by 5 bases, and 11 bases separated the two germline ends. The CDR3 protein is CASSEGQAGTEAFF. As DNA, the CDR3 is TGTGCCAGCAGTGAAGGACAGGCGGGTACTGAAGCTTTCTTT.

The J gene is TRBJ1-2, the V gene TRBV3-1 (or the pseudogene TRBV3-2), with D hard to call. V was clipped by 1 base and J by 2 bases, with 8 bases between them. The CDR3 is 14 amino acids. Germline loops: CDR1 LGHDT, CDR2 YNNKEL (reference sequence). The chain's CDR3 is CASSQGAANYGYTF. As DNA, the CDR3 is TGTGCCAGCAGCCAAGGGGCAGCAAACTATGGCTACACCTTC.

The chain uses TRBV4-3 and TRBJ2-3; 7 positions match TRBD1. CDR1 is LGHNA and CDR2 is YSLEER in the germline V gene. The CDR3 has 13 residues. Trimming at V came to 4 bases and at J to 6 bases, leaving 4 bases not matched to a gene. CDR3 region: CASSPTGRDTQYF. In DNA form, the CDR3 reads TGCGCCAGCAGCCCGACAGGGCGGGATACGCAGTATTTT.